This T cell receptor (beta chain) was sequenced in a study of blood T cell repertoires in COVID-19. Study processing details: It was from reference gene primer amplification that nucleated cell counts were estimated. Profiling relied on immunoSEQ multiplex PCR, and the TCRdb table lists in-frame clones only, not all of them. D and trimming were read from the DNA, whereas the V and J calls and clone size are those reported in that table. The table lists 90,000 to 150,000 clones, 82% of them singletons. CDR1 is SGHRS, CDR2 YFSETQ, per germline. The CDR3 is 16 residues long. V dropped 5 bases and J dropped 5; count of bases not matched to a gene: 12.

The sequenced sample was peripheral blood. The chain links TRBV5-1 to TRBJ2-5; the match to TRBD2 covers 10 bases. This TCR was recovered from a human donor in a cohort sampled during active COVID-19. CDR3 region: CASSSSLAGVWETQYF. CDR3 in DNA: TGCGCCAGCAGTTCGTCTCTAGCGGGGGTGTGGGAGACCCAGTACTTC.